The source of this TCR beta chain is a study of blood T cells in healthy people across ages. Broader study findings: Strong correlation existed between TCR beta diversity and naive T cell percentage.

The authors drew 7.5 to 10 milliliters of peripheral blood from each donor. A sample-barcoded 5' primer and a J-beta primer mix were used in a second PCR of about 6 to 11 cycles. TCRdb independently ran MiXCR on the 5' RACE reads; one entry per CDR3 protein. This sample has 600,000 to 800,000 distinct CDR3 sequences; over 40% occur once, and the top ten carry approximately 12%. Germline V gene sequence: CDR1 SGHRS, CDR2 YFSETQ. Trimming cost V 1 base and J 5 bases, with 13 bases left between them. The CDR3 is made up of 15 amino acids. There are many counts of this clonotype. Its antigen is undetermined.

Material: blood. The sequence was obtained from an elderly woman in good health. V usage is TRBV5-1 and J usage is TRBJ2-1, with D possibly being TRBD1 (6 bases). The CDR3 protein is CASSLRQGNHNEQFF. Written as DNA, the CDR3 is TGCGCCAGCAGCTTGAGGCAGGGGAATCACAATGAGCAGTTCTTC.